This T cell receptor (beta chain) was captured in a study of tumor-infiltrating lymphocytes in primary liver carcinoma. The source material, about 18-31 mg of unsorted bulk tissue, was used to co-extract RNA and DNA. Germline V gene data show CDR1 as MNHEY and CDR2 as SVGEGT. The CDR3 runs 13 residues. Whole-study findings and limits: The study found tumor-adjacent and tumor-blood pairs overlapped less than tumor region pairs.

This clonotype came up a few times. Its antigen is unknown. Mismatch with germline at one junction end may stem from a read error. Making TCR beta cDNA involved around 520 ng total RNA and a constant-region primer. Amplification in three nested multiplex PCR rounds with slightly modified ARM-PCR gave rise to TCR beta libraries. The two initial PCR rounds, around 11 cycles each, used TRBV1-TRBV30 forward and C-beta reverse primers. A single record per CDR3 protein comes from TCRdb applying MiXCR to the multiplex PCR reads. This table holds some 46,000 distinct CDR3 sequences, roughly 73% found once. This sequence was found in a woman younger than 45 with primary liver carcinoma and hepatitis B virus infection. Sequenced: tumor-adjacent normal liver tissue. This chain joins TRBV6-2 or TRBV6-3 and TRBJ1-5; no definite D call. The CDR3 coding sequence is TGTGCCAGCGGTTATCGGGATGATCAGCCCCAGCATTTT. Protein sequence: CASGYRDDQPQHF.